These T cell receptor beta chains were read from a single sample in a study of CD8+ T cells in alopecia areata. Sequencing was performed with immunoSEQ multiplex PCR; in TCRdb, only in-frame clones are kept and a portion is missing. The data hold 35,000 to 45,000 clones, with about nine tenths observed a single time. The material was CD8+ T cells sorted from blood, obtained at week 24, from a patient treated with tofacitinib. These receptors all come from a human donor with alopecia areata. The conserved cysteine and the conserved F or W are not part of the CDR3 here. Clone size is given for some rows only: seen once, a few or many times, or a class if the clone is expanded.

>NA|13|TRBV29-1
SVPGAGGRADTQY
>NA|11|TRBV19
ASIPSSGRTKF
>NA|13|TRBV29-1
SVEGVAHNDNTQY
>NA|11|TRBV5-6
ASTNGGGQPQH
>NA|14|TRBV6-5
ASSLTGTGFFYGYT
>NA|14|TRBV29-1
SVDGGREGTAAEQF
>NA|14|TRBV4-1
ASSQEQRGLGDTQY
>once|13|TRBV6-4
ASSSIAGERDTQY
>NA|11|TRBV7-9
ASSPPAAYEQY
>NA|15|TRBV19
ASSGTSGGFRPGELF
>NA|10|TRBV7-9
ASSLRDQPQH
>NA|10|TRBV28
ASSSQTDTQY
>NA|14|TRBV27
ASSLYQGESTDTQY
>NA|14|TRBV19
ASSWTSGGMADTQY
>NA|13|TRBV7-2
ASSSDRGLPYEQY
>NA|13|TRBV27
ASSPGSGGAYTQY
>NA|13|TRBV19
ASSIAHQAQETQY